This TCR beta chain derives from a study of Graves' ophthalmopathy and Graves' hyperthyroidism. V lost 6 bases, J lost 3 bases, and 11 bases lay in between. CDR1 is MNHEY and CDR2 is SVGEGT in the germline V gene. The CDR3 totals 13 residues. The study, taken as a whole, reports: Detected in blood as well were most expanded thyroid clonotypes with frequency above 0.001. Ophthalmopathy progression prediction by the model yielded a sensitivity of 70.59% and a specificity of 72.22%. With about 87% sensitivity and 81.08% specificity, a 13-signature model separated ophthalmopathy from stable hyperthyroidism.

This clonotype has ten or more counts. Its target is not known. Cases classed as stable hyperthyroidism had no ophthalmopathy within 18 months of follow-up. Amplified TCR beta CDR3 regions were obtained using RNA transcripts as template. Investigators did first-round RT-PCR with HTBI primers, then second-round multiplex PCR. TCRdb independently ran MiXCR on the multiplex PCR reads; one entry per CDR3 protein. Seen here are 620,000 or so distinct CDR3 sequences, 20% to 25% observed once, and the top ten hold more than 5.5%. Sequences were obtained from peripheral blood. The gene calls are TRBV6-2 or TRBV6-3 and TRBJ1-1; D unresolved. The clonotype originates from a woman in her late teens or twenties with stable Graves' hyperthyroidism. Some clones in this sample may be carry-over from other donors' samples. CDR3 sequence: CASSQQWDTEAFF. DNA of the CDR3: TGTGCCAGCAGCCAACAGTGGGACACTGAAGCTTTCTTT.